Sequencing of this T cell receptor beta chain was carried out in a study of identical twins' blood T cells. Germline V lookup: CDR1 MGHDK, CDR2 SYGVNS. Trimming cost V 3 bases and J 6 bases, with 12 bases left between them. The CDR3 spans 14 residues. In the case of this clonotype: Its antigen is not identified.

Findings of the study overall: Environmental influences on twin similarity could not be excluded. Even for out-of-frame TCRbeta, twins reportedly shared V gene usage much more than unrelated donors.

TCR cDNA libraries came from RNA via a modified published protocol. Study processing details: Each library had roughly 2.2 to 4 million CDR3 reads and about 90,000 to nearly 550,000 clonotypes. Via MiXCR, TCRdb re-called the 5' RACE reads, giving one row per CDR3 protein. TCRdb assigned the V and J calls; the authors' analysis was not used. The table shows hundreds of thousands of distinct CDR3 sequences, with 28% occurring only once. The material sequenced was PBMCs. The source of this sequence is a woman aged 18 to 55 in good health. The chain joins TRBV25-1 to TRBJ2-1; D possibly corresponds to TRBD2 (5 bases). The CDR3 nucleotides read TGTGCCAGCAGTGATTCGGGGTCCCGCAATGAGCAGTTCTTC. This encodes CASSDSGSRNEQFF.